This T cell receptor beta chain comes out of a study of Ad26.COV2.S vaccination and SARS-CoV-2 variants. Clones were sequenced by immunoSEQ multiplex PCR, and TCRdb holds only the in-frame ones, with some missing. Of 360,000 or so clones listed, approximately 91% are singletons. Trimming removed 8 bases from V and 4 bases from J, with 6 bases in between. Germline CDR1 reads MDHEN; CDR2 reads SYDVKM. CDR3 length: 11 residues. As to treatment: 19 received Ad26.COV2.S at low or high dose, single or two shots; about five received placebo; per-sample allocation not given. Collection of the samples took place on day 63 after the first injection of vaccine or placebo.

The J gene is TRBJ1-5, the V gene TRBV28, with D hard to call. Sequenced material: peripheral blood, taken in a trial of Ad26.COV2.S vaccine versus placebo. This clonotype originated in a person aged 18-65 years who received the Ad26.COV2.S COVID-19 vaccine or a placebo. The DNA for the CDR3 is TGTGCCAGCGGTGTTAATCAGCCCCAGCATTTT. It yields the protein CASGVNQPQHF.